The rows below give T cell receptor beta chains drawn from one sample of a study of T cells in Graves' hyperthyroidism and ophthalmopathy. MiXCR, applied by TCRdb to the multiplex PCR reads, yields one record per CDR3 protein. The sample has hundreds of thousands of distinct CDR3 sequences; around 39% are singletons. The sample consisted of blood. The receptors originated from a man aged 18 to 29 with Graves' hyperthyroidism. CDR3s include the opening cysteine and the closing phenylalanine or tryptophan. D genes are given only for firm matches. Expanded clones are given a class, and other clones once, few, many or no size at all.

D gene,V gene,clone size,J gene,CDR3 protein,CDR3 DNA
-,TRBV25-1,-,TRBJ1-1,CASSITDRNTEAFF,TGTGCCAGCAGTATAACGGACAGGAACACTGAAGCTTTCTTT
TRBD2,TRBV20-1,-,TRBJ2-6,CSARPGLAGALSGANVLTF,TGCAGTGCTAGACCGGGACTAGCGGGAGCCCTCTCTGGGGCCAACGTCCTGACTTTC
-,TRBV2,many,TRBJ1-1,CASSVWTAPMNTEAFF,TGTGCCAGCAGTGTTTGGACGGCCCCTATGAACACTGAAGCTTTCTTT
TRBD2,TRBV7-2,once,TRBJ2-5,CASNPLAGDGETQYF,TGTGCCAGCAACCCCCTAGCGGGAGACGGCGAGACCCAGTACTTC
-,TRBV20-1,few,TRBJ1-4,CSARGATEKLFF,TGCAGTGCTAGAGGGGCGACCGAAAAACTGTTTTTT
TRBD1,TRBV20-1,many,TRBJ2-7,CSVRKGQNSYEQYF,TGCAGTGTTCGAAAGGGACAGAACTCCTACGAGCAGTACTTC
-,TRBV4-1,-,TRBJ2-7,CASSPGRQGGYEQYF,TGCGCCAGCAGCCCCGGGAGACAGGGAGGCTACGAGCAGTACTTC
TRBD2,TRBV6-1,few,TRBJ2-5,CASTFGPGLAFQETQYF,TGTGCCAGCACCTTCGGACCGGGACTAGCGTTCCAAGAGACCCAGTACTTC
-,TRBV7-3,-,TRBJ2-6,CASSLTAGANALTF,TGTGCCAGCAGCCTTACCGCTGGGGCCAACGCCCTGACTTTC
TRBD1,TRBV2,-,TRBJ2-7,CASSEVLQGDYEQYF,TGTGCCAGCAGTGAAGTTCTACAGGGGGACTACGAGCAGTACTTC
TRBD2,TRBV6-5,-,TRBJ2-5,CASSFSGGLEETQYF,TGTGCCAGCAGTTTCAGCGGGGGGCTGGAGGAGACCCAGTACTTC
-,TRBV29-1,-,TRBJ2-5,CSVGGRGWETQYF,TGCAGCGTTGGGGGCAGGGGATGGGAGACCCAGTACTTC
-,TRBV19,-,TRBJ2-7,CASSAPIAVGEQYF,TGTGCCAGTAGTGCCCCAATTGCAGTGGGGGAGCAGTACTTC
TRBD1,TRBV7-9,few,TRBJ1-1,CASSVSQGFEAFF,TGTGCCAGCAGCGTCTCACAGGGGTTTGAAGCTTTCTTT
-,TRBV20-1,-,TRBJ1-5,CSALIGTSVGQPQHF,TGCAGTGCTCTGATTGGGACGTCCGTCGGACAGCCCCAGCATTTT
TRBD1,TRBV12-3/TRBV12-4,-,TRBJ1-1,CALDREDTEAFF,TGTGCCTTGGACAGGGAGGACACTGAAGCTTTCTTT
-,TRBV25-1,few,TRBJ2-6,CASSRDTSGANVLTF,TGTGCCAGCAGTCGAGACACCTCTGGGGCCAACGTCCTGACTTTC
-,TRBV29-1,many,TRBJ1-2,CSVEDGRGATNYGYTF,TGCAGCGTTGAAGATGGAAGGGGGGCGACTAACTATGGCTACACCTTC
-,TRBV6-5,-,TRBJ1-5,CASRAWDSNQPQHF,TGTGCCAGCAGGGCATGGGATAGCAATCAGCCCCAGCATTTT
-,TRBV6-6,-,TRBJ2-3,CASSDSQGATDTQYF,TGTGCCAGCAGTGACTCTCAGGGAGCCACAGATACGCAGTATTTT
-,TRBV29-1,-,TRBJ1-1,CSVIKGEAFF,TGCAGCGTTATCAAGGGTGAAGCTTTCTTT
-,TRBV9,-,TRBJ1-2,CASSQEVGLDGYTF,TGTGCCAGCAGCCAAGAGGTGGGGTTAGATGGCTACACCTTC
-,TRBV6-1,-,TRBJ1-6,CASTGDRNNSPLHF,TGTGCCAGCACCGGGGACCGCAATAATTCACCCCTCCACTTT
TRBD1,TRBV9,many,TRBJ1-2,CASSEYSGQLDYTF,TGTGCCAGCAGCGAGTACTCGGGACAGCTGGACTACACCTTC
-,TRBV20-1,few,TRBJ1-1,CSARRRTTTTEAFF,TGCAGTGCTAGACGACGTACGACCACCACTGAAGCTTTCTTT
TRBD1,TRBV7-2,-,TRBJ2-6,CASSSDRGNGANVLTF,TGTGCCAGCAGCTCCGACAGGGGCAACGGGGCCAACGTCCTGACTTTC
-,TRBV7-9,once,TRBJ2-5,CASGSQYRAETQYF,TGTGCCAGCGGCTCACAGTACCGGGCAGAGACCCAGTACTTC
-,TRBV7-8,-,TRBJ1-5,CAAGGYNQPQHF,TGTGCCGCGGGAGGGTATAATCAGCCCCAGCATTTT
TRBD1,TRBV20-1,-,TRBJ1-1,CSAMGQAGVNTEAFF,TGCAGTGCTATGGGACAGGCGGGGGTGAACACTGAAGCTTTCTTT
TRBD1,TRBV29-1,many,TRBJ2-5,CSVSGHRGTRETQYF,TGCAGCGTTTCCGGACACAGGGGAACCCGGGAGACCCAGTACTTC
-,TRBV12-3/TRBV12-4,few,TRBJ2-7,CASTERRGSREQYF,TGTGCCAGCACCGAGCGCAGGGGTAGTCGCGAGCAGTACTTC
TRBD1,TRBV6-5,-,TRBJ1-5,CASSWGQGADQPQHF,TGTGCCAGCAGTTGGGGACAGGGGGCTGATCAGCCCCAGCATTTT
-,TRBV7-6,-,TRBJ1-1,CASSEGTRKNTEAFF,TGTGCCAGCAGTGAAGGGACCAGGAAGAACACTGAAGCTTTCTTT
-,TRBV20-1,many,TRBJ2-7,CSATLGGSYEQYF,TGCAGTGCTACGTTGGGAGGCTCCTACGAGCAGTACTTC
-,TRBV15,few,TRBJ1-2,CATSRDRARNYGYTF,TGTGCCACCAGCAGAGACAGGGCTCGTAACTATGGCTACACCTTC
TRBD1,TRBV24-1,-,TRBJ2-2,CATSRGSGTGELFF,TGTGCCACCAGCAGGGGGTCGGGCACCGGGGAGCTGTTTTTT
TRBD2,TRBV7-9,few,TRBJ2-1,CASSLGTSGDEQFF,TGTGCCAGCAGCTTAGGGACTAGCGGGGATGAGCAGTTCTTC
-,TRBV7-8,-,TRBJ2-3,CASSLVLGADTQYF,TGTGCCAGCAGCTTAGTTTTGGGGGCGGATACGCAGTATTTT
TRBD1,TRBV7-9,-,TRBJ1-1,CASSSDRGLNTEAFF,TGTGCCAGCAGCTCCGACAGGGGTTTGAACACTGAAGCTTTCTTT
-,TRBV4-1,-,TRBJ1-5,CVSSQDFGQPQHF,TGCGTCAGCAGCCAAGATTTTGGACAGCCCCAGCATTTT
TRBD1,TRBV29-1,once,TRBJ2-5,CSVEGPGTGVGETQYF,TGCAGCGTAGAAGGACCCGGGACAGGGGTTGGAGAGACCCAGTACTTC